Only a few counts were recorded for the clone carrying this T cell receptor (beta chain). The time point: patch test 1, 2 weeks after DPC sensitization. The treatment here: therapeutic diphenylcyclopropenone sensitization with weekly scalp DPC. TCRdb analysed the RACE reads with MiXCR anew, one entry per CDR3 protein. This table holds fewer than 130,000 distinct CDR3 sequences, roughly 9.6% found once. The data were obtained in a study of human T cells and chemical hapten exposure. Germline loops: CDR1 GTSNPN, CDR2 SVGIG (reference sequence). V shed 3 bases and J shed 0 bases, with 6 bases lying between them. The CDR3 loop spans 14 amino acids.

This receptor was obtained from a woman aged 40 to 55 with alopecia areata. Some clones in this sample may be carry-over from other donors' samples. The chain carries TRBV30 and TRBJ2-6; D is undetermined. The sample was whole blood, taken in connection with sensitization to the hapten diphenylcyclopropenone (DPC). The CDR3 loop reads CAWRLSSGANVLTF. Here the CDR3 DNA reads TGTGCCTGGAGACTAAGCTCTGGGGCCAACGTCCTGACTTTC. Full variable domain (outside the CDR3, taken from reference TRBV30 and TRBJ2-6): SQTIHQWPATLVQPVGSPLSLECTVEGTSNPNLYWYRQAAGRGLQLLFYSVGIGQISSEVPQNLSASRPQDRQFILSSKKLLLSDSGFYLCAWRLSSGANVLTFGAGSRLTVL.